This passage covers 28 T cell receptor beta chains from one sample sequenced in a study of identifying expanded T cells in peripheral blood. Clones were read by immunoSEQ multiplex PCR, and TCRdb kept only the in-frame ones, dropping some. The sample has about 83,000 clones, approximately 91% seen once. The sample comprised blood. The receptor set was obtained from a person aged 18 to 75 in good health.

The CDR3, as DNA: TGTGCCAGCAGCTTAGAGGGGTTCTACCTAAACACCGGGGAGCTGTTTTTT. Its translation: CASSLEGFYLNTGELFF. The rearrangement uses TRBV7-6 and TRBJ2-2; TRBD1 might be the D (5 bases). The length of the CDR3 is 17 residues. Germline CDR1 is SGHVS and CDR2 is FNYEAQ. V gave up 1 base and J gave up 2 bases, with 14 bases separating them.

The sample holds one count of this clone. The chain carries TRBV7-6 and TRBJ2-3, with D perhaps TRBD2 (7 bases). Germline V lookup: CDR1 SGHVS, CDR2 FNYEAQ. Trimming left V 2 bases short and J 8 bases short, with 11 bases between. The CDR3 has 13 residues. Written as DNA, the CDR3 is TGTGCCAGCAGCTTACAGGGGAGGGGTACGCAGTATTTT. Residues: CASSLQGRGTQYF. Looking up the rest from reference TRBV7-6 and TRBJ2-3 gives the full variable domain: GAGVSQSPRYKVTKRGQDVALRCDPISGHVSLYWYRQALGQGPEFLTYFNYEAQQDKSGLPNDRFSAERPEGSISTLTIQRTEQRDSAMYRCASSLQGRGTQYFGPGTRLTVL.

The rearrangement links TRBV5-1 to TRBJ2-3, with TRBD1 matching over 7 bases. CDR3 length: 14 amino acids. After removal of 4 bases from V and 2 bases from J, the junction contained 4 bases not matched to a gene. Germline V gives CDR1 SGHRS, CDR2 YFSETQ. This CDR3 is CASSTGQSTDTQYF. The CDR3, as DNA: TGCGCCAGCAGCACGGGACAGTCCACAGATACGCAGTATTTT. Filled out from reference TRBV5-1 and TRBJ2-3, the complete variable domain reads KAGVTQTPRYLIKTRGQQVTLSCSPISGHRSVSWYQQTPGQGLQFLFEYFSETQRNKGNFPGRFSGRQFSNSRSEMNVSTLELGDSALYLCASSTGQSTDTQYFGPGTRLTVL.

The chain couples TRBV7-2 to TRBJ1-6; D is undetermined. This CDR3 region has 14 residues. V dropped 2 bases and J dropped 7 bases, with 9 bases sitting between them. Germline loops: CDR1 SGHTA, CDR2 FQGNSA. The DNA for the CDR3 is TGTGCCAGCAGCTTATTCCGTATCAATTCACCCCTCCACTTT. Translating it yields CASSLFRINSPLHF.

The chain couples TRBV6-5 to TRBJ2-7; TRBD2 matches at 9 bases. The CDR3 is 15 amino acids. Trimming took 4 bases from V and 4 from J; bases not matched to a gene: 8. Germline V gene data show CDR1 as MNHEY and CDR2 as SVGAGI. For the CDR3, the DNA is TGTGCCAGCAGTTCCCGGCGGGAGGGCCGATACGAGCAGTACTTC. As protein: CASSSRREGRYEQYF.

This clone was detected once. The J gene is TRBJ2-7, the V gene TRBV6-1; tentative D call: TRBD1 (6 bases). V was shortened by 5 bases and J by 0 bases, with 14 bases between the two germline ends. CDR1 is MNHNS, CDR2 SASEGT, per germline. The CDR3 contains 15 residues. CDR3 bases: TGTGCCAGCAGTCGACAGGTCGACAGCTCCTACGAGCAGTACTTC. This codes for CASSRQVDSSYEQYF.

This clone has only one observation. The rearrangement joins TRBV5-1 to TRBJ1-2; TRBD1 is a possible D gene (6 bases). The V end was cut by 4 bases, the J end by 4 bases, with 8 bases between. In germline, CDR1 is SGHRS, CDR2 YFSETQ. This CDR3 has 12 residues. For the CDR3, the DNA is TGCGCCAGCAGCCCGGACAGCTATGGCTACACCTTC. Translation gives CASSPDSYGYTF.

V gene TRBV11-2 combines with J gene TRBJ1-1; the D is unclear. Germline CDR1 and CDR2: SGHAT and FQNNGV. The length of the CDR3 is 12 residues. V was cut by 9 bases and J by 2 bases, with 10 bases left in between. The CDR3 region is CASQRGNTEAFF. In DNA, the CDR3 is TGTGCCAGTCAACGCGGAAACACTGAAGCTTTCTTT.

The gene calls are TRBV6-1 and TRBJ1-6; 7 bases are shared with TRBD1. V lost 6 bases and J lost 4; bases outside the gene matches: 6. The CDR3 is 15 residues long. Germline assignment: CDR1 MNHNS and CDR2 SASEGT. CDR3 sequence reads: CASRPTGHYNSPLHF. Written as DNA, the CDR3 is TGTGCCAGCAGACCGACAGGGCATTATAATTCACCCCTCCACTTT.

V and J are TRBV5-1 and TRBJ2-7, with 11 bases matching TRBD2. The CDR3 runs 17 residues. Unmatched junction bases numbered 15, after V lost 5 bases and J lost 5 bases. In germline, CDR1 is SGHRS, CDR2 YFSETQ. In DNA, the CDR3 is TGCGCCAGCAGTTTTAGGCCCAAAGGGACTAGCGGAAACGAGCAGTACTTC. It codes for CASSFRPKGTSGNEQYF.

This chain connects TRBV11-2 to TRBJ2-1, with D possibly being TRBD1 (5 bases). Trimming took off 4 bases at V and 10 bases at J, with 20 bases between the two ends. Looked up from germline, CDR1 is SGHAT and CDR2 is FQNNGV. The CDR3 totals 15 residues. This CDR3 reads CASSSGGAGSGEQFF. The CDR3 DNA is TGTGCCAGCAGCTCGGGTGGGGCCGGGTCTGGGGAGCAGTTCTTC.

This chain's CDR3 is CASSLVRPGLGGGELFF. The CDR3 coding sequence is TGTGCCAGCAGCTTAGTTCGCCCGGGACTAGGAGGCGGGGAGCTGTTTTTT. The rearrangement joins TRBV7-2 to TRBJ2-2; 8 nucleotides line up with TRBD2. The length of the CDR3 is 17 residues. The V gene end was trimmed by 1 base and the J gene end by 7 bases; junction bases not matched to a gene: 11. The germline CDR1 and CDR2 sequences are SGHTA and FQGNSA.

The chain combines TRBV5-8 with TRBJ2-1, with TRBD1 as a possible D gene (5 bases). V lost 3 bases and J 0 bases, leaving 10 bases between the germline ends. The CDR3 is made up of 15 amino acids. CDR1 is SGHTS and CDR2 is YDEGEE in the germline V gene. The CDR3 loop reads CASSSGAHSYNEQFF. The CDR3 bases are TGTGCCAGCAGCTCTGGGGCCCACTCCTACAATGAGCAGTTCTTC. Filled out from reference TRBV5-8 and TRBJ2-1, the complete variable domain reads EAGVTQSPTHLIKTRGQQATLRCSPISGHTSVYWYQQALGLGLQFLLWYDEGEERNRGNFPPRFSGRQFPNYSSELNVNALELEDSALYLCASSSGAHSYNEQFFGPGTRLTVL.

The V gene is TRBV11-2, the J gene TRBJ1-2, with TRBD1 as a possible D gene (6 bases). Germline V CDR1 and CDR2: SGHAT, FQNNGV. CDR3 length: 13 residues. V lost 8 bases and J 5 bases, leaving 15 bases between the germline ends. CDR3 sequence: CASSPQQGYGYTF. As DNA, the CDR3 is TGTGCCAGCTCCCCTCAACAGGGATATGGCTACACCTTC.

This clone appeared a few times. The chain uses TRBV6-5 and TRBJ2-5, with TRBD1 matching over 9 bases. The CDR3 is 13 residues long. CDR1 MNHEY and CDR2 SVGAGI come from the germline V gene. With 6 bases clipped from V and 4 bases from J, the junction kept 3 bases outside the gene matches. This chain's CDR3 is CASRRQGGETQYF. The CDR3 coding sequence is TGTGCCAGCAGACGACAGGGGGGAGAGACCCAGTACTTC.

The CDR3 DNA is TGTGCCAGTAGTATCTGGACAGGGACAGCGGATACGCAGTATTTT. Its translation: CASSIWTGTADTQYF. The chain carries TRBV19 and TRBJ2-3; 8 positions match TRBD1. With 3 bases clipped from V and 6 bases from J, the junction kept 8 bases outside the gene matches. The CDR3 totals 15 residues. Germline CDR1 and CDR2: LNHDA and SQIVND (reference sequence).

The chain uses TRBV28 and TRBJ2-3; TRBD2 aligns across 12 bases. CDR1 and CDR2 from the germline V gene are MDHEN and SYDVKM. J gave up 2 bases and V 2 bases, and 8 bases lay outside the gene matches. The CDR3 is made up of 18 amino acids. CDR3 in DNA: TGTGCCAGCAGTTTAGCTTGGACTAGCGGGACCATCACAGATACGCAGTATTTT. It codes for CASSLAWTSGTITDTQYF.

The chain's CDR3 is CASGKPGNTIYF. In DNA, the CDR3 is TGTGCCAGTGGTAAGCCAGGAAACACCATATATTTT. The V call is TRBV6-6, the J call TRBJ1-3; no firm D call. V was shortened by 9 bases and J by 4 bases, with 10 bases between the two germline ends. Per the germline V gene, CDR1 is MNHNY and CDR2 is SVGAGI (reference sequence). This CDR3 region has 12 residues.

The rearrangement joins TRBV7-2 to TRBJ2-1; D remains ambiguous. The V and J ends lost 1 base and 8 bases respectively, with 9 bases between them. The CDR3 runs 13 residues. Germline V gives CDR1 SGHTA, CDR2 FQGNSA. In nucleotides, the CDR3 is TGTGCCAGCAGCTTAGGCCAGATGGATGAGCAGTTCTTC. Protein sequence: CASSLGQMDEQFF. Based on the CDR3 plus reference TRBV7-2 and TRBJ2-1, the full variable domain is GAGVSQSPSNKVTEKGKDVELRCDPISGHTALYWYRQSLGQGLEFLIYFQGNSAPDKSGLPSDRFSAERTGGSVSTLTIQRTQQEDSAVYLCASSLGQMDEQFFGPGTRLTVL.

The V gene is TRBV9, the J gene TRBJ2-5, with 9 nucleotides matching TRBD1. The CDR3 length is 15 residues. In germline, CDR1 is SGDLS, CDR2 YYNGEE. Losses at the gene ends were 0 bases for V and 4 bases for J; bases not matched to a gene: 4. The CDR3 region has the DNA TGTGCCAGCAGCGTAGAGGGGACAGGGCGAGAGACCCAGTACTTC. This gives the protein CASSVEGTGRETQYF.

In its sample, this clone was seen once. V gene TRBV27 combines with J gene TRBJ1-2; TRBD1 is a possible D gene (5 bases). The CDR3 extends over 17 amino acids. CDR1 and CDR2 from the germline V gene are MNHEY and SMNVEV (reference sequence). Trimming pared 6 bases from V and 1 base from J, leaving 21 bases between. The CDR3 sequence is CASRTTVPPRGNYGYTF. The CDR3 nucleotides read TGTGCCAGCAGAACGACAGTGCCACCGAGGGGTAACTATGGCTACACCTTC.

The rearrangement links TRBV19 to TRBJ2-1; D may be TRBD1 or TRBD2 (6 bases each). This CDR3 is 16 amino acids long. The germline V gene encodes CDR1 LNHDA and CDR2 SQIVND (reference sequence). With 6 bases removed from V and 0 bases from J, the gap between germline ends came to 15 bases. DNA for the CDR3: TGTGCCAGTAGGGGACAAGGGGGGAGCTCCTACAATGAGCAGTTCTTC. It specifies CASRGQGGSSYNEQFF.

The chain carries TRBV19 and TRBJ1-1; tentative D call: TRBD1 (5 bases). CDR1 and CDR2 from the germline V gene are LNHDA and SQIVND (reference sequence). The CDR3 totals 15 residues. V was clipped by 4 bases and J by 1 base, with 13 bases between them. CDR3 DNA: TGTGCCAGTAGTAGCCCCGGGGGGGGGAACACTGAAGCTTTCTTT. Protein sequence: CASSSPGGGNTEAFF.

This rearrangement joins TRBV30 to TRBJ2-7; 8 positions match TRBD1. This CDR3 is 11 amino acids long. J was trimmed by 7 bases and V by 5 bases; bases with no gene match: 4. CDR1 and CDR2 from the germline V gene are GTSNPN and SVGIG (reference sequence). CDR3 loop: CAWFTGGEQYF. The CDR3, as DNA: TGTGCCTGGTTTACAGGGGGTGAGCAGTACTTC. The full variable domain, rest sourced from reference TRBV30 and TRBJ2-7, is SQTIHQWPATLVQPVGSPLSLECTVEGTSNPNLYWYRQAAGRGLQLLFYSVGIGQISSEVPQNLSASRPQDRQFILSSKKLLLSDSGFYLCAWFTGGEQYFGPGTRLTVT.

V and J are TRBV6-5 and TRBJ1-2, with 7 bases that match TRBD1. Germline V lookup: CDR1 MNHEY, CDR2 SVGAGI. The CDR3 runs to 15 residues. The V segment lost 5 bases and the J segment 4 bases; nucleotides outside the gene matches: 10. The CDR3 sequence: CASSPGTAGGYGYTF. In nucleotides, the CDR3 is TGTGCCAGCAGTCCCGGGACAGCTGGTGGCTATGGCTACACCTTC.

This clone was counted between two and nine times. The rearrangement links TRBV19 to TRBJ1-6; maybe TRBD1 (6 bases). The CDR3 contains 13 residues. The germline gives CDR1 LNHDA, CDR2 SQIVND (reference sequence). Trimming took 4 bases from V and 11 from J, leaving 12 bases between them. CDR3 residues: CASSNTGLAPLHF. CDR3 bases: TGTGCCAGTAGTAACACAGGGCTAGCACCCCTCCACTTT.

The CDR3 coding sequence is TGTGCCAGCAGCTCACAAAACTACGAGCAGTACTTC. It codes for CASSSQNYEQYF. J is TRBJ2-7 and V is TRBV6-6; no clear D gene. From germline, CDR1 is MNHNY and CDR2 SVGAGI (reference sequence). The CDR3 is 12 residues long. The ends were cut back, 6 bases at V and 3 bases at J, with 9 bases in the middle.

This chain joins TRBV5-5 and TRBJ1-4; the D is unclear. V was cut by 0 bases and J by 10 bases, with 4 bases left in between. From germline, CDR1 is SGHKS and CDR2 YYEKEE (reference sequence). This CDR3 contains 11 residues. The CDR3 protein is CASSLGVKLFF. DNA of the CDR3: TGTGCCAGCAGCTTGGGAGTAAAACTGTTTTTT.